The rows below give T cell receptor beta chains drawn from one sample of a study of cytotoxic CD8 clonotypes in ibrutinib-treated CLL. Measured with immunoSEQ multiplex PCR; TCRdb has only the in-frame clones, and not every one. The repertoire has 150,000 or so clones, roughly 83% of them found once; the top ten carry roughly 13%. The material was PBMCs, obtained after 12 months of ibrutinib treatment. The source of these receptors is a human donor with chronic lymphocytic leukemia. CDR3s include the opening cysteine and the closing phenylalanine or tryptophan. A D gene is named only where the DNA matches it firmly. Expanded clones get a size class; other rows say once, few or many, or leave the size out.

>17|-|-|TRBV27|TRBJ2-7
CASSPHFPRGYPYEQYF
TGTGCCAGCAGTCCACATTTCCCACGAGGTTATCCCTACGAGCAGTACTTC
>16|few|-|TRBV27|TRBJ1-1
CASSPDGGIGNTEAFF
TGTGCCAGCAGCCCGGACGGGGGGATCGGTAACACTGAAGCTTTCTTT
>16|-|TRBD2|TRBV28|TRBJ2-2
CASSLALAGRTGELFF
TGTGCCAGCAGTTTAGCACTAGCGGGTCGGACCGGGGAGCTGTTTTTT
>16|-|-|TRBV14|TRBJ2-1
CASSHPGGSSYNEQFF
TGTGCCAGCAGCCACCCCGGAGGCAGCTCCTACAATGAGCAGTTCTTC
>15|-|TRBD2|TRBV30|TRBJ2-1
CAWTALAGSYNEQFF
TGTGCCTGGACCGCCCTAGCGGGATCCTACAATGAGCAGTTCTTC
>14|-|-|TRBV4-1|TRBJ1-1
CASSSYRGSTEAFF
TGCGCCAGCAGCTCCTACCGGGGGAGCACTGAAGCTTTCTTT
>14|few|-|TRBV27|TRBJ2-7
CASREGSSIHEQYF
TGTGCCAGCAGAGAGGGATCCTCAATCCACGAGCAGTACTTC
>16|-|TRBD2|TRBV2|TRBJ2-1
CASRVTSEQYYNEQFF
TGTGCCAGCAGAGTGACTAGCGAGCAGTACTACAATGAGCAGTTCTTC
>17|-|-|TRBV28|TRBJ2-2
CASSPMRGRSYTGELFF
TGTGCCAGCAGTCCCATGCGGGGGCGATCCTACACCGGGGAGCTGTTTTTT
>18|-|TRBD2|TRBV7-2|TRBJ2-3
CASSLALGPAGGIDTQYF
TGTGCCAGCAGCTTAGCACTGGGTCCAGCGGGAGGAATCGATACGCAGTATTTT
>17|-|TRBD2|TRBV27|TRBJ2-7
CASSVAPGLAVAYEQYF
TGTGCCAGCAGTGTTGCTCCGGGACTAGCGGTGGCCTACGAGCAGTACTTC
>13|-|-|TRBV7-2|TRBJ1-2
CASSLGRVAGYTF
TGTGCCAGCAGCTTAGGCAGGGTCGCTGGCTACACCTTC
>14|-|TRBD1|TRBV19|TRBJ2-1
CASSQGQVNNEQFF
TGTGCCAGTAGCCAAGGACAGGTCAACAATGAGCAGTTCTTC
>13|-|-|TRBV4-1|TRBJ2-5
CASSPPGDSTQYF
TGCGCCAGCAGCCCACCGGGGGACTCGACCCAGTACTTC
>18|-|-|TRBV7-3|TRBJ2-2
CASSPQGMGWGDTGELFF
TGTGCCAGCAGCCCACAGGGGATGGGATGGGGGGACACCGGGGAGCTGTTTTTT
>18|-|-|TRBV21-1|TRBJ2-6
CASSKGLAGVSGANVLTF
TGTGCCAGCAGCAAAGGACTAGCGGGGGTCTCTGGGGCCAACGTCCTGACTTTC
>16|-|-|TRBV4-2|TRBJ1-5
CASSQSTLTGNQPQHF
TGTGCCAGCAGCCAATCTACCCTGACGGGCAATCAGCCCCAGCATTTT
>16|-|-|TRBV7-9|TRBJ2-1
CASSLHSGTADNEQFF
TGTGCCAGCAGCTTACATAGCGGAACGGCCGACAATGAGCAGTTCTTC
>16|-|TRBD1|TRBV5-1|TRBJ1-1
CASSLLGQGRNTEAFF
TGCGCCAGCAGCTTATTAGGACAGGGAAGGAACACTGAAGCTTTCTTT
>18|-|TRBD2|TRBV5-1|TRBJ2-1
CASSSPWASGSLGNEQFF
TGCGCCAGCAGCTCCCCTTGGGCTAGCGGGAGTCTTGGCAATGAGCAGTTCTTC
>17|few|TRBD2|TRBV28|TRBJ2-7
CASEFAGAGESSYEQYF
TGTGCCAGCGAGTTTGCCGGGGCGGGGGAATCGTCCTACGAGCAGTACTTC
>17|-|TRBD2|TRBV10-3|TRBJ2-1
CAISARSSGIASNEQFF
TGTGCCATCAGTGCCCGAAGCAGCGGGATAGCTTCCAATGAGCAGTTCTTC
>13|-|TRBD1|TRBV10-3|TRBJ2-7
CAITGGEAYEQYF
TGTGCCATTACAGGGGGCGAAGCCTACGAGCAGTACTTC
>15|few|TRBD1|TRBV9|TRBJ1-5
CASSEGQGATQPQHF
TGTGCCAGCAGCGAGGGACAGGGGGCGACTCAGCCCCAGCATTTT
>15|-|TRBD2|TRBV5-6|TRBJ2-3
CASSLAGRATDTQYF
TGTGCCAGCAGCTTAGCGGGACGCGCCACAGATACGCAGTATTTT
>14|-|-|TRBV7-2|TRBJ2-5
CASSFFTGAETQYF
TGTGCCAGCAGCTTCTTTACGGGGGCGGAGACCCAGTACTTC
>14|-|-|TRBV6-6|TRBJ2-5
CASSYSVTEETQYF
TGTGCCAGCAGTTACTCGGTTACAGAAGAGACCCAGTACTTC
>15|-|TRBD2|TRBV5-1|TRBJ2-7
CASSLVLAGVYEQYF
TGCGCCAGCAGCTTGGTTCTAGCGGGAGTCTACGAGCAGTACTTC
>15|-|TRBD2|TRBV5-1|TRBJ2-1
CASGSTSASYNEQFF
TGCGCCAGCGGCTCCACTAGCGCTAGCTACAATGAGCAGTTCTTC
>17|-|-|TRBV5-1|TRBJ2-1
CASSFPVGQEAYNEQFF
TGCGCCAGCAGCTTCCCGGTGGGGCAGGAAGCCTACAATGAGCAGTTCTTC
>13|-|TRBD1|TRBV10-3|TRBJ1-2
CAISPGQNYGYTF
TGTGCCATCAGCCCGGGACAGAACTATGGCTACACCTTC
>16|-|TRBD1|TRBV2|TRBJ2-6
CASSGQGLSGANVLTF
TGTGCCAGCAGTGGACAGGGGCTGTCTGGGGCCAACGTCCTGACTTTC
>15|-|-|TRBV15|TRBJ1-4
CATSSSKAGDEKLFF
TGTGCCACCAGCAGTTCGAAGGCAGGGGATGAAAAACTGTTTTTT
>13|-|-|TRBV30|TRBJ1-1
CAWALLPYTEAFF
TGTGCCTGGGCGTTACTGCCGTACACTGAAGCTTTCTTT
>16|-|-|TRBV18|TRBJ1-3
CASSPMGRVYGNTIYF
TGTGCCAGCTCACCAATGGGCAGGGTATACGGAAACACCATATATTTT
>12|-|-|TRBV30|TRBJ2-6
CAWSVGANVLTF
TGTGCCTGGAGTGTGGGGGCCAACGTCCTGACTTTC
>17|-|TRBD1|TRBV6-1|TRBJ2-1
CASSGLTDRTLLHEQFF
TGTGCCAGCAGTGGCCTTACGGACAGGACTCTGCTCCATGAGCAGTTCTTC
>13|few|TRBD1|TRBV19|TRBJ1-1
CASSIVGQQEAFF
TGTGCCAGTAGTATAGTGGGACAGCAAGAAGCTTTCTTT
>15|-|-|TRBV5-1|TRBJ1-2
CASSARQGVPYGYTF
TGCGCCAGCAGCGCCAGACAAGGGGTCCCCTATGGCTACACCTTC
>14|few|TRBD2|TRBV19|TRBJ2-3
CASSNPVGGDTQYF
TGTGCCAGTAGTAACCCCGTGGGAGGGGATACGCAGTATTTT